This T cell receptor (beta chain) was retrieved from a study of cytomegalovirus exposure and HLA in healthy donors. V lost 0 bases and J 1 base, leaving 7 bases between the germline ends. This CDR3 has 15 amino acids. Germline CDR1 LNHNV, CDR2 YYDKDF (reference sequence). The study, taken as a whole, reports: Accurate prediction of most subjects' HLA-A and HLA-B alleles from TCR beta sequences was reported.

For this clone: Antigen specificity is unknown.

Primers: 60 Vbeta forward and 13 Jbeta reverse. The table came from immunoSEQ multiplex PCR; TCRdb's copy has only in-frame clones and leaves some out. The table includes 200,000 to 250,000 clones, about 80% detected once. The clonotype comes from a woman aged 40 to 50 in good health and CMV-seropositive. V and J are TRBV15 and TRBJ1-5; D is ambiguous. Sequenced sample: PBMCs. This chain's CDR3 is CATSRDLVSNQPQHF. The DNA of the CDR3 is TGTGCCACCAGCAGAGACCTCGTGAGCAATCAGCCCCAGCATTTT.